The source of this TCR beta chain is a study of blood T cells in healthy people across ages (dated by TCRdb to the mid-2010s). Some background on the complete study: In model experiments, roughly one uniquely barcoded TCR beta cDNA molecule per two T cells was captured by template switching. To avoid experimental bias, donors of different ages were distributed randomly across sequencing lanes. Two additional independent replicas of 1 million unique cDNA reads from the same blood draw were analyzed for two donors (one aged 18 to 30 and one aged 80 or older). Using deep sequencing normalized with unique cDNA molecular identifiers, the study measured how TCR beta repertoire diversity changes with age. Four age groups were formed from the donors: young (average approximately 15 years), middle-aged (around 41), aged (approximately 60) and long-lived (approximately 78).

Libraries were prepared through 5' RACE. The data were produced on an Illumina HiSeq 2500. A second about 6 to 11 cycle PCR used a sample-barcoded 5' primer and a J-beta primer mix. A template-switch 5' adaptor carrying 12 random nucleotides introduced a unique molecular identifier onto each TCR beta cDNA molecule. At least 3 million CDR3-containing paired-end reads were obtained from each sample. All of the RNA was converted into first-strand cDNA using the Mint cDNA synthesis kit, with a TRBC-specific oligonucleotide serving as the primer. Following uracil-DNA glycosylase treatment, all cDNA underwent a first 18-cycle PCR with the universal primers M1SS and BC2_uni_R. As for the original processing: Normalization of each sample was performed by random selection of 1 million high-quality reads, each carrying a distinct molecular identifier. Instead of being binned into consensus sequences, reads with shared molecular identifiers were discarded. MiTCR, with a Q25 quality threshold and the strictest error-elimination algorithm, was used for CDR3 identification, clonotype clustering and error correction. Lower-bound total TCR beta diversity was estimated with a nonparametric unseen species model using Euler transformation. TCRdb reran the public reads through fastp at Q25 and MiXCR, keeping productive beta chains. Rows matching on CDR3 protein sequence are summarized as one entry with the most common DNA and genes. In this record, the V and J calls reflect TCRdb's handling and not the investigators' own analysis. The sample table lists approximately 670,000 distinct CDR3 sequences, over 40% of them with a count of one. The top ten hold 30% of the sample.

The CDR3 starts with the cysteine, ends with the phenylalanine, and has 14 residues. The entry retains the CDR3 DNA only, 42 bases that are in frame from base 1. Trimming accounts for 4 bases at V and 6 bases at J, while the number of junction bases matched to no gene is 6. The CDR1 and CDR2 encoded by the germline V gene (reference sequence) are LGHDT and YNNKEL. Beyond this particular receptor, the publication reports: Conclusive comparison of naive and antigen-experienced compartments was prevented by the profiling of bulk unsorted PBMCs. Estimates of total diversity based on one million sequenced T cells were considered lower bounds and underestimates. A strong correlation was found between observed TCR beta diversity and the percentage of naive T cells measured by flow cytometry. Observed TCR beta diversity per million T cells fell roughly linearly with age, and a significant reduction was already apparent by age roughly 40. Because the CMV infection status of the donors was unknown, age-related changes in expanded clonotypes may potentially have been confounded. Compared with the aged group, the long-lived group had more naive CD4+ T cells, fewer expanded clones and increased TCR diversity, suggesting age selection.

The donors were 40 or so Caucasian individuals from Russia, aged roughly 6 to 100 years, who were systemically healthy. Each donor gave roughly 9 milliliters of peripheral blood, drawn into EDTA-treated Vacutainer tubes. Ficoll-Paque density-gradient centrifugation was used to isolate PBMCs, with at least 6.5 million per sample. Total RNA, at least 5 micrograms per sample, was extracted from PBMCs with Trizol reagent. For every donor, flow cytometry on a PBMC aliquot measured the percentage of naive CD45RAhigh/CD27high T cells. A few counts support this clonotype. Its recognized antigen is unknown. Base qualities are not at hand, and no much larger clone is one base apart.

The sample was blood. The rearrangement joined TRBV3-1 to TRBJ1-5; 7 central bases correspond to TRBD1. This TCR derives from a man at least 80 years old in good health. The sequenced DNA: TGTGCCAGCAGCCTAGGTCGACAGGGTCAGCCCCAGCATTTT. This gives the protein CASSLGRQGQPQHF.